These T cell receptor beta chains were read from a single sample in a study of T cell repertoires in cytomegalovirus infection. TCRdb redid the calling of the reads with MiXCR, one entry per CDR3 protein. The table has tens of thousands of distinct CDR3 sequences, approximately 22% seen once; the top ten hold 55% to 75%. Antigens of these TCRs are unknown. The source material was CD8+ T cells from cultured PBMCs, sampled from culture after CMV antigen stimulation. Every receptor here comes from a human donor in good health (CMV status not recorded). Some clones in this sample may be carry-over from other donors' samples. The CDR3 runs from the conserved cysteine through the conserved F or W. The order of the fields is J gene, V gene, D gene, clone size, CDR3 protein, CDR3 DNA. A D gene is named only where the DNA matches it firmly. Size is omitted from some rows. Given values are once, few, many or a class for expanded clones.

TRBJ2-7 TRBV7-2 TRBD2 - CAISLNAARGGYEQYF TGTGCCATCAGCTTAAACGCGGCGCGCGGGGGCTACGAGCAGTACTTC
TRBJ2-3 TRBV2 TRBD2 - CASSDWTSGVDTQYF TGTGCCAGCAGTGACTGGACTAGCGGGGTCGATACGCAGTATTTT
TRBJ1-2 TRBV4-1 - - CASSQDYTGNYGYTF TGCGCCAGCAGCCAAGATTATACAGGGAACTATGGCTACACCTTC
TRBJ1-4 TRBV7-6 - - CASSLGPERDEKLFF TGTGCCAGCAGCTTAGGCCCGGAGAGAGATGAAAAACTGTTTTTT
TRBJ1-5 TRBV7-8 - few CASSLVFDPNQPQHF TGTGCCAGCAGCTTAGTTTTTGATCCCAATCAGCCCCAGCATTTT
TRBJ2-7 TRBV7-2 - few CASSSTDAWTYEQYF TGTGCCAGCAGCTCAACTGATGCCTGGACCTACGAGCAGTACTTC
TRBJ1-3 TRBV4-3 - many CASSQDSGGSGNTIYF TGCGCCAGCAGCCAAGATTCCGGCGGCTCTGGAAACACCATATATTTT
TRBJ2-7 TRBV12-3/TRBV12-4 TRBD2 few CASSKGLAGAYSSYEQYF TGTGCCAGCAGCAAAGGACTAGCGGGGGCCTATAGCTCCTACGAGCAGTACTTC
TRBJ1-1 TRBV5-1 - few CASSLSGRNTEAFF TGCGCCAGCAGCTTGTCGGGGAGGAACACTGAAGCTTTCTTT
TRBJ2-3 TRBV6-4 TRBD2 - CASSESPPGGLFSTQYF TGTGCCAGCAGTGAGAGTCCCCCGGGGGGGCTGTTCTCGACGCAGTATTTT
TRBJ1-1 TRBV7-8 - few CASSLNWAPIEAFF TGTGCCAGCAGCTTAAATTGGGCACCCATCGAAGCTTTCTTT
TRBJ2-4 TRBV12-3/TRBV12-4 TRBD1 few CASSPGTGGFKNIQYF TGTGCCAGCAGTCCCGGGACAGGGGGTTTCAAAAACATTCAGTACTTC
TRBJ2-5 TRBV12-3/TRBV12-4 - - CASSFIGGQEGETQYF TGTGCCAGCAGTTTTATTGGGGGCCAAGAGGGAGAGACCCAGTACTTC
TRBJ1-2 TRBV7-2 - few CASSLGSGSSNYGYTF TGTGCCAGCAGCTTAGGGTCAGGGTCCTCCAACTATGGCTACACCTTC
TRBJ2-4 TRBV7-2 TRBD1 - CASSARGQGSAKNIQYF TGTGCCAGCAGCGCCCGCGGACAGGGGTCAGCCAAAAACATTCAGTACTTC
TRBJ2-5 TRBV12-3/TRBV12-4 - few CASSPDPGETQYF TGTGCCAGCAGTCCCGATCCGGGAGAGACCCAGTACTTC
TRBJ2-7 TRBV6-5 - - CASSYSQVRGEQYF TGTGCCAGCAGTTACTCCCAAGTCCGGGGCGAGCAGTACTTC
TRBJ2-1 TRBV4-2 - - CASSQERGMYNEQFF TGTGCCAGCAGCCAAGAAAGGGGTATGTACAATGAGCAGTTCTTC
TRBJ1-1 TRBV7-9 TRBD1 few CASEQGGTEAFF TGTGCCAGCGAACAGGGGGGGACTGAAGCTTTCTTT
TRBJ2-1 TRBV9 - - CASNKDSYYNEQFF TGTGCCAGCAATAAGGACAGTTACTACAATGAGCAGTTCTTC
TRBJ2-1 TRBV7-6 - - CASSPPLGAPPVDEQFF TGTGCCAGCAGCCCCCCCCTGGGGGCGCCGCCCGTCGATGAGCAGTTCTTC
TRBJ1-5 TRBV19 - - CASWRKNSNQPQHF TGTGCCTCCTGGAGGAAGAATAGCAATCAGCCCCAGCATTTT
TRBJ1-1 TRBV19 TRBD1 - CDSRKTGVTEAFF TGTGACAGTAGGAAAACAGGGGTCACTGAAGCTTTCTTT
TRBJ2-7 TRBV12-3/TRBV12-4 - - CASSLGYVAYEQYF TGTGCCAGCAGTTTAGGGTATGTAGCCTACGAGCAGTACTTC
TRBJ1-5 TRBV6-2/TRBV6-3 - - CASWSGASNQPQHF TGTGCCAGCTGGTCAGGGGCTAGCAATCAGCCCCAGCATTTT
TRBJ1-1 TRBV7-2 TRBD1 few CASSLSLTGPLEAFF TGTGCCAGCAGCTTAAGTTTGACAGGGCCCCTTGAAGCTTTCTTT
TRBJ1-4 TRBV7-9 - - CASSSAQSTGMLEKLFF TGTGCCAGCAGCTCAGCCCAAAGTACAGGGATGCTCGAAAAACTGTTTTTT
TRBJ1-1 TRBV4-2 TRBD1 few CASSQARTGGTEAFF TGTGCCAGCAGCCAAGCAAGGACAGGGGGCACTGAAGCTTTCTTT
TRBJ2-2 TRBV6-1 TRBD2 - CASRKRGALPLNTGELFF TGTGCCAGCAGGAAGCGGGGGGCTCTCCCCTTGAACACCGGGGAGCTGTTTTTT
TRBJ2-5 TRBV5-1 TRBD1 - CASSPWTGEETQYF TGCGCCAGCAGCCCCTGGACAGGGGAAGAGACCCAGTACTTC
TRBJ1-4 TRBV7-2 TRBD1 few CASSPEGAREKLFF TGTGCCAGCAGCCCAGAGGGGGCGAGGGAAAAACTGTTTTTT
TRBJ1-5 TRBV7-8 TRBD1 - CASSLETGGARSNQPQHF TGTGCCAGCAGCTTAGAGACAGGGGGCGCGAGGAGCAATCAGCCCCAGCATTTT
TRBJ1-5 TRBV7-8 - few CASSSTRGTLNQPQHF TGTGCCAGCAGCTCTACTAGAGGGACACTGAATCAGCCCCAGCATTTT
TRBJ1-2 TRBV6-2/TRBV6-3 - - CASTASNYGYTF TGTGCCAGCACGGCCTCTAACTATGGCTACACCTTC
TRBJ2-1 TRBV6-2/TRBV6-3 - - CASSYARSGYNEQFF TGTGCCAGCAGTTACGCCCGGTCAGGGTACAATGAGCAGTTCTTC
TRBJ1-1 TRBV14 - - CASSQDVGQLNTEAFF TGTGCCAGCAGCCAAGATGTAGGACAACTGAACACTGAAGCTTTCTTT
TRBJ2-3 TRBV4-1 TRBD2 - CASSPGLAVWAQYF TGCGCCAGCAGCCCGGGACTAGCGGTGTGGGCGCAGTATTTT